One sample yielded the 25 T cell receptor beta chains listed below, sequenced in a study of T-cell reconstitution after alpha-beta-depleted transplantation in children. The authors prepared the TCRbeta library with unique molecular identifiers. TCRdb redid the calling of the PCR reads with MiXCR, one entry per CDR3 protein. The data show tens of thousands of distinct CDR3 sequences, over 5% seen once. The source material was PBMCs, mostly from graft donor cells, sampled 180 days after TCRalphabeta/CD19-depleted stem cell transplant. These receptor sequences come from a male patient between 10 and 17 years old who had a stem cell transplant for acute myeloid leukemia, so the T cells may come from the graft donor.

This clonotype was detected a few times. The chain combines TRBV7-6 with TRBJ2-1; 9 bases line up with TRBD1. J was trimmed by 8 bases and V by 1 base; bases with no gene match: 3. The CDR3 length is 14 residues. Germline assignment: CDR1 SGHVS and CDR2 FNYEAQ. CDR3 coding DNA: TGTGCCAGCAGCTTAGACAGGGGGCGATATGAGCAGTTCTTC. As protein: CASSLDRGRYEQFF.

At least ten counts were recorded for this clonotype. J is TRBJ2-5 and V is TRBV28; a weak D match, TRBD1 (7 bases). Between the trimmed V and J ends, which lost 3 bases and 2 bases, there was a span of 10 bases. In germline, CDR1 is MDHEN, CDR2 SYDVKM. The CDR3 covers 14 residues. The CDR3 DNA follows: TGTGCCAGCAGTTTGGAGGGGGCTCAAGAGACCCAGTACTTC. Protein product: CASSLEGAQETQYF.

The table lists this clonotype with many counts. This chain connects TRBV20-1 to TRBJ1-6; D is unresolved. Trimming stripped 1 base from V and 13 bases from J, with 17 bases between. This CDR3 contains 14 residues. Germline lookup yields CDR1 DFQATT and CDR2 SNEGSKA (reference sequence). The CDR3 here is CSARGGIDITPLHF. The CDR3, as DNA: TGCAGTGCTAGAGGCGGAATTGATATAACGCCCCTCCACTTT.

This clonotype has at least ten counts. The chain uses TRBV5-5 and TRBJ2-3; tentatively, D is TRBD2 (6 bases). The CDR3 runs to 16 residues. V dropped 0 bases and J dropped 2 bases, with 13 bases sitting between them. The germline gives CDR1 SGHKS, CDR2 YYEKEE (reference sequence). CDR3 sequence (DNA): TGTGCCAGCAGCTTGGGAAGTAGCGGCAACACAGATACGCAGTATTTT. Translated, it gives CASSLGSSGNTDTQYF.

This clonotype has at least ten counts. CDR3 amino acids: CASSLYQGFGQDEKLFF. CDR3 in DNA: TGTGCCAGCAGTTTATATCAGGGATTCGGGCAAGATGAAAAACTGTTTTTT. The V call is TRBV27, the J call TRBJ1-4, with D maybe TRBD1 (5 bases). V lost 1 base and J lost 6, with 18 bases in between. There are 17 residues in the CDR3. Germline CDR1 reads MNHEY; CDR2 reads SMNVEV (reference sequence).

At least ten counts were recorded for this clonotype. This rearrangement joins TRBV5-5 to TRBJ2-7, with 11 bases matching TRBD1. Germline V gene data show CDR1 as SGHKS and CDR2 as YYEKEE (reference sequence). The CDR3 sequence is 14 residues long. V lost 6 bases, J lost 4 bases, and 6 bases stayed unmatched. CDR3 nucleotide sequence: TGTGCCAGCACCCGGGGACAGGGGGTTTACGAGCAGTACTTC. Its protein is CASTRGQGVYEQYF.

This clonotype was detected ten times or more. This rearrangement joins TRBV5-1 to TRBJ1-1; 7 bases are a match to TRBD1. The CDR3 has 14 residues. CDR1 SGHRS and CDR2 YFSETQ come from the germline V gene. V was pared by 4 bases and J by 8 bases, with 11 bases of the junction left unmatched. The CDR3: CASSAEPGQTEAFF. The CDR3 nucleotides read TGCGCCAGCAGCGCCGAACCGGGACAGACAGAAGCTTTCTTT.

The sample holds many counts of this clonotype. The V gene is TRBV27, the J gene TRBJ1-1; tentative D call: TRBD1 (5 bases). Germline V gene lookup returns CDR1 MNHEY and CDR2 SMNVEV (reference sequence). This CDR3 has 13 residues. V lost 4 bases to trimming and J lost 1 base, with 7 bases between them. CDR3 sequence (DNA): TGTGCCAGCAGTTACGGGGGGAACACTGAAGCTTTCTTT. Protein sequence: CASSYGGNTEAFF.

This clonotype was seen ten or more times. This chain links TRBV12-3 or TRBV12-4 with TRBJ1-3, with no clear D. CDR3 size: 14 residues. Trimming stripped 6 bases from V and 0 bases from J, with 9 bases between. The CDR3 spells CASSQSSSGNTIYF. As DNA, the CDR3 is TGTGCCAGCAGCCAATCGTCCTCTGGAAACACCATATATTTT.

The table lists this clonotype with many counts. The rearrangement uses TRBV29-1 and TRBJ2-2, with a possible D match to TRBD1 (6 bases). The CDR3 covers 12 residues. Germline V lookup: CDR1 SQVTM, CDR2 ANQGSEA. V shed 6 bases and J shed 5 bases, with 10 bases lying between them. The CDR3 here is CSVLQGTGELFF. Written as DNA, the CDR3 is TGCAGCGTCCTGCAGGGGACCGGGGAGCTGTTTTTT.

This clonotype was seen at least ten times. The chain carries TRBV12-5 and TRBJ2-7; 9 nucleotides align to TRBD1. The CDR3 has 14 amino acids. V trimming: 6 bases; J trimming: 5 bases; junction bases outside the gene matches: 8. Germline V gene lookup returns CDR1 LGHNT and CDR2 FRNRAP. The DNA of the CDR3 is TGTGCTAGTGGCCCGGGACAGGGAAGCCACGAGCAGTACTTC. It is translated as CASGPGQGSHEQYF.

This clonotype was observed many times. The V gene is TRBV20-1, the J gene TRBJ2-3, with 10 positions matching TRBD2. J lost 2 bases, V lost 2 bases, and 1 base had no gene match. This CDR3 contains 14 residues. Germline assignment: CDR1 DFQATT and CDR2 SNEGSKA (reference sequence). CDR3 amino acids: CSARLAGVTDTQYF. DNA for the CDR3: TGCAGTGCTAGACTAGCGGGGGTCACAGATACGCAGTATTTT.

At least ten counts were recorded for this clonotype. One end of the junction varies from germline; a read error may be responsible. The V call is TRBV20-1, the J call TRBJ2-7; D is perhaps TRBD1 (5 bases). Germline-derived CDR1 and CDR2 are DFQATT and SNEGSKA (reference sequence). The CDR3 length is 11 residues. The CDR3 bases are TGCAGTGCTAGAGATGACAGAGTAAACCCTTTC. It specifies CSARDDRVNPF.

In this sample, this clonotype turned up many times. This chain joins TRBV6-2 or TRBV6-3 and TRBJ2-1; the match to TRBD2 covers 12 bases. The ends lost 0 bases at V and 7 bases at J; junction bases unmatched: 10. The CDR3 is 18 amino acids. CDR1 is MNHEY, CDR2 SVGEGT, per germline. CDR3 amino acids: CASSYSLGLAGSGNEQFF. The CDR3 coding sequence is TGTGCCAGCAGTTACTCTCTTGGACTAGCGGGGAGTGGAAATGAGCAGTTCTTC.

This clonotype was observed at least ten times. V usage is TRBV28 and J usage is TRBJ2-2; 9 bases are a match to TRBD1. The V gene's germline CDR1 is MDHEN and CDR2 SYDVKM. V shed 4 bases and J 5 bases; nucleotides not matched to a gene: 8. The CDR3 runs 16 residues. For the CDR3, the DNA is TGTGCCAGCAGTTCACCGGGACAGGGCTTGACCGGGGAGCTGTTTTTT. Protein sequence: CASSSPGQGLTGELFF. Filled out from reference TRBV28 and TRBJ2-2, the complete variable domain reads DVKVTQSSRYLVKRTGEKVFLECVQDMDHENMFWYRQDPGLGLRLIYFSYDVKMKEKGDIPEGYSVSREKKERFSLILESASTNQTSMYLCASSSPGQGLTGELFFGEGSRLTVL.

The sample holds many counts of this clonotype. The chain couples TRBV20-1 to TRBJ2-3; D is perhaps TRBD1 or TRBD2 (5 bases each). Trimming took 3 bases from V and 4 from J, leaving 17 bases between them. The CDR3 consists of 15 residues. Germline assignment: CDR1 DFQATT and CDR2 SNEGSKA (reference sequence). CDR3: CSASQRGRRSDTQYF. CDR3 nucleotide sequence: TGCAGTGCTAGTCAGAGGGGACGGAGGTCAGATACGCAGTATTTT.

This clonotype was counted at least ten times. The chain joins TRBV14 to TRBJ2-6; 13 nucleotides align to TRBD2. Germline V gene lookup returns CDR1 SGHDN and CDR2 FVKESK. The CDR3 contains 20 residues. The ends lost 1 base at V and 1 base at J; junction bases unmatched: 7. CDR3 residues: CASSQVGLAGAGSGANVLTF. The CDR3 DNA reads as TGTGCCAGCAGCCAAGTCGGACTAGCGGGAGCCGGATCTGGGGCCAACGTCCTGACTTTC.

The chain links TRBV6-1 to TRBJ2-7, with 10 bases that match TRBD1. The CDR3 is 14 residues long. Trimming at V came to 6 bases and at J to 3 bases, leaving 5 bases not matched to a gene. The germline V gene has CDR1 MNHNS and CDR2 SASEGT. The CDR3 DNA sequence: TGTGCCAGCAGGGGGACAGGGGCGTACTACGAGCAGTACTTC. Translation gives CASRGTGAYYEQYF.

Ten or more counts support this clonotype. The V call is TRBV27, the J call TRBJ1-2; a weak D match, TRBD1 (6 bases). Per the germline V gene, CDR1 is MNHEY and CDR2 is SMNVEV (reference sequence). The CDR3 runs 14 residues. Trimming cost V 6 bases and J 7 bases, with 18 bases left between them. The CDR3 coding sequence is TGTGCCAGCAGGATCACGGGGGGCGCCGGTGGCTACACCTTC. This encodes CASRITGGAGGYTF.

This chain joins TRBV20-1 and TRBJ2-7, with 12 bases that match TRBD2. CDR1 is DFQATT and CDR2 is SNEGSKA in the germline V gene (reference sequence). The V segment lost 1 base and the J segment 2 bases; nucleotides outside the gene matches: 3. This CDR3 region has 15 residues. Written as DNA, the CDR3 is TGCAGTGCTAGAGGGGCTAGCGGGAGGGCCTACGAGCAGTACTTC. It encodes CSARGASGRAYEQYF.

In this sample, this clonotype turned up many times. The genes are TRBV12-3 or TRBV12-4 and TRBJ2-7; either TRBD1 or TRBD2 may supply D (5 bases each). The CDR3 contains 14 residues. Between the trimmed V and J ends, which lost 3 bases and 1 base, there was a span of 10 bases. CDR3 region: CASSFGGVSYEQYF. Written as DNA, the CDR3 is TGTGCCAGCAGTTTTGGGGGAGTATCCTACGAGCAGTACTTC.

This clonotype appeared a few times. The rearrangement links TRBV6-5 to TRBJ2-1, with 11 bases lining up with TRBD2. There are 15 residues in the CDR3. J gave up 9 bases and V 2 bases, and 6 bases lay outside the gene matches. The germline gives CDR1 MNHEY, CDR2 SVGAGI. The CDR3 is CASSYGLAGGGEQFF. The CDR3 DNA sequence: TGTGCCAGCAGTTACGGCCTAGCGGGAGGCGGTGAGCAGTTCTTC.

This clonotype has a count of ten or more. The CDR3 nucleotides read TGTGCCAGCAGTTTATGGCAGGGGGGCAATGAGCAGTTCTTC. Encoded protein: CASSLWQGGNEQFF. The J gene is TRBJ2-1, the V gene TRBV27; D is perhaps TRBD1 (7 bases). The CDR3 length is 14 residues. CDR1 is MNHEY and CDR2 is SMNVEV in the germline V gene (reference sequence). The V end lost 1 base, the J end lost 6 bases, and 10 bases lay between the germline ends.

The table lists this clonotype with many counts. The chain recombines TRBV20-1 with TRBJ1-5, with D possibly being TRBD1 (5 bases). The CDR3 runs 14 residues. Germline V gives CDR1 DFQATT, CDR2 SNEGSKA (reference sequence). Trimming left V 7 bases short and J 4 bases short, with 17 bases between. The CDR3 region is CSVTTARANQPQHF. CDR3 DNA: TGCAGTGTTACGACGGCCAGGGCAAATCAGCCCCAGCATTTT.

Ten or more counts support this clonotype. The genes are TRBV10-3 and TRBJ1-2; 7 bases agree with TRBD1. After removal of 4 bases from V and 10 bases from J, the junction contained 3 bases not matched to a gene. The germline V gene has CDR1 ENHRY and CDR2 SYGVKD. There are 11 residues in the CDR3. CDR3 loop: CAISADRDYTF. The CDR3, as DNA: TGTGCCATCAGTGCCGACAGGGACTACACCTTC.